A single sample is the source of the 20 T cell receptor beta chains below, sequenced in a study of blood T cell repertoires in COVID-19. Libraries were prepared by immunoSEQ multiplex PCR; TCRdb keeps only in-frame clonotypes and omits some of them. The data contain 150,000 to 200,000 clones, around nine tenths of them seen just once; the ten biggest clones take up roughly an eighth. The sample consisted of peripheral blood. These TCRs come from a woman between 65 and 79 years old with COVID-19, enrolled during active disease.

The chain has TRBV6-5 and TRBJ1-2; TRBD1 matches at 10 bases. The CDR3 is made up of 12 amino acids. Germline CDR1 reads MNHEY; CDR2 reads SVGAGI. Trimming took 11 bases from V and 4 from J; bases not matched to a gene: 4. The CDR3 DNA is TGTGCCGCCCGGACAGGGGGCTATGGCTACACCTTC. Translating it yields CAARTGGYGYTF.

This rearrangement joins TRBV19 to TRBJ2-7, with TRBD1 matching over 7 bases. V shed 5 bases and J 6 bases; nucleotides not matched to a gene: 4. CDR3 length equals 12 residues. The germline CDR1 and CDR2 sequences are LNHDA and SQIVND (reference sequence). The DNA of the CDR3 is TGTGCCAGTAGTCTTGACAGGGCCGAGCAGTACTTC. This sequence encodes CASSLDRAEQYF.

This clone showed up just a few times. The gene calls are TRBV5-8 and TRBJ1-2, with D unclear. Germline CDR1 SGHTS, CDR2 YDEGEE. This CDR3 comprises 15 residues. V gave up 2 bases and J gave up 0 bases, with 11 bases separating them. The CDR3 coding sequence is TGTGCCAGCAGCTTAGAGGCTAAGCCTAACTATGGCTACACCTTC. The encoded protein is CASSLEAKPNYGYTF. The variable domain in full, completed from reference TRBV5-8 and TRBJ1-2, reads EAGVTQSPTHLIKTRGQQATLRCSPISGHTSVYWYQQALGLGLQFLLWYDEGEERNRGNFPPRFSGRQFPNYSSELNVNALELEDSALYLCASSLEAKPNYGYTFGSGTRLTVV.

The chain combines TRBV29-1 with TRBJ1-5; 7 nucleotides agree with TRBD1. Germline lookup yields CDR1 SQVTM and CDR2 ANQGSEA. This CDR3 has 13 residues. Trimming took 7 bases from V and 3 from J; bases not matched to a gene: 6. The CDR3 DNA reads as TGCAGCGCCGGGACAGAATCCAATCAGCCCCAGCATTTT. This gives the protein CSAGTESNQPQHF.

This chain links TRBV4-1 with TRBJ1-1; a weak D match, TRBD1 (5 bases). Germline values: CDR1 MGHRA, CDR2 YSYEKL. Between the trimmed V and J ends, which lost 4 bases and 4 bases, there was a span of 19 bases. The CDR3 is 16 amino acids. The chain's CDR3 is CASSPLARIRGTEAFF. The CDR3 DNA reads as TGCGCCAGCAGCCCCCTGGCTCGGATTAGGGGCACTGAAGCTTTCTTT.

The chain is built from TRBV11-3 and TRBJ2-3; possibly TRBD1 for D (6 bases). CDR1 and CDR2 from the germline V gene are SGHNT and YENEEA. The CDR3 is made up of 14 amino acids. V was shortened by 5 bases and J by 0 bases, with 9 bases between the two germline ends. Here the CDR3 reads CASSGTRSTDTQYF. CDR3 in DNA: TGTGCCAGCAGCGGGACACGGAGCACAGATACGCAGTATTTT.

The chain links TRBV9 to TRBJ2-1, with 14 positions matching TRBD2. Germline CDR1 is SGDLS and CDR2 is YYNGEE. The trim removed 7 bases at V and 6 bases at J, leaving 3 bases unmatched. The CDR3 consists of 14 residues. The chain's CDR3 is CASGTSGSFNEQFF. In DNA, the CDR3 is TGTGCCAGCGGGACTAGCGGGAGTTTCAATGAGCAGTTCTTC.

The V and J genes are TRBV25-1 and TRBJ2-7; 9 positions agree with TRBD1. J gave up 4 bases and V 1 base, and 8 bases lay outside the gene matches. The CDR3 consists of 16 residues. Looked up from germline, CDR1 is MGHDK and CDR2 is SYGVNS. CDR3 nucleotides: TGTGCCAGCAGTGAATTGGGGGACAGGGAGAGGTACGAGCAGTACTTC. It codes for CASSELGDRERYEQYF.

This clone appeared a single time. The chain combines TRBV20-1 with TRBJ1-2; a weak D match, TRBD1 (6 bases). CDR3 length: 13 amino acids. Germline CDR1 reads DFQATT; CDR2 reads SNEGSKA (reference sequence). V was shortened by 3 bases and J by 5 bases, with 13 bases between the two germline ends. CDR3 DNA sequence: TGCAGTGCTAGTCTTCCAGGGGATTATGGCTACACCTTC. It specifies CSASLPGDYGYTF.

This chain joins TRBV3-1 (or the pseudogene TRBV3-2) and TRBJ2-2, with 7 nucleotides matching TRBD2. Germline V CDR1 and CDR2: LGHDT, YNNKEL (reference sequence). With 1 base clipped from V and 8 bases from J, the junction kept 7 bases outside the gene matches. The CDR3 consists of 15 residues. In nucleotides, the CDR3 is TGTGCCAGCAGCCAAGTCGTTTCGGGAGGAGGGGAGCTGTTTTTT. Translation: CASSQVVSGGGELFF.

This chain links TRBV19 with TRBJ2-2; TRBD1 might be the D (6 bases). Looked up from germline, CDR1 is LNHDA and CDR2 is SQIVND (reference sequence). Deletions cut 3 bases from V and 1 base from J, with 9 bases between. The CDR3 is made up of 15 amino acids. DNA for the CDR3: TGTGCCAGTAGTATTGAGGGGGTGAACACCGGGGAGCTGTTTTTT. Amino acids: CASSIEGVNTGELFF.

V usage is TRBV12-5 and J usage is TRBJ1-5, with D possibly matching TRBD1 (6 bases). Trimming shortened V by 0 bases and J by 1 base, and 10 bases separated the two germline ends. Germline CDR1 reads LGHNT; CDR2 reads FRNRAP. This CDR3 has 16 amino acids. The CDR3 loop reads CASGLVTGKSNQPQHF. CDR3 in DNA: TGTGCTAGTGGTTTGGTTACAGGGAAGAGCAATCAGCCCCAGCATTTT.

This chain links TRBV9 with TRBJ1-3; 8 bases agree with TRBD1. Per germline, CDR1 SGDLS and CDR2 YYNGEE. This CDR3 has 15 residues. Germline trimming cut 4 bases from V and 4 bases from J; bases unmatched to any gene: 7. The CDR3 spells CASSPRQGTGNTIYF. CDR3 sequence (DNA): TGTGCCAGCAGCCCACGACAGGGGACCGGAAACACCATATATTTT.

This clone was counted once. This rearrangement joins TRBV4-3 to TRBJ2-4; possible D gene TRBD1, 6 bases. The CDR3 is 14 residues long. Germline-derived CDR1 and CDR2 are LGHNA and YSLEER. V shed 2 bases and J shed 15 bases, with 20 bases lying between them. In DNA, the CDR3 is TGCGCCAGCAGCCAAAACTCCTACAGGGACGCCCGGTACTTC. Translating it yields CASSQNSYRDARYF.

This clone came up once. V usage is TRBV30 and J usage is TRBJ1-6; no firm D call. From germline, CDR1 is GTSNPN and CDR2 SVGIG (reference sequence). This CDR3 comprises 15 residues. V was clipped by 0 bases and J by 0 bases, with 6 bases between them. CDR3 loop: CAWSVRSSYNSPLHF. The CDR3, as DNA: TGTGCCTGGAGTGTACGCAGCTCCTATAATTCACCCCTCCACTTT.

CDR3 DNA: TGTGCCAGCAGCTTAGCGGCTAAGGGGACTAGCGGTCCCTACGAGCAGTACTTC. Translation gives CASSLAAKGTSGPYEQYF. The chain uses TRBV7-8 and TRBJ2-7; 11 bases fit TRBD2. With V trimmed by 0 bases and J by 2 bases, 9 bases remained unmatched. This CDR3 contains 18 residues. CDR1 is SGHVS and CDR2 is FQNEAQ in the germline V gene. Supplemented by reference TRBV7-8 and TRBJ2-7, the full variable domain reads GAGVSQSPRYKVAKRGQDVALRCDPISGHVSLFWYQQALGQGPEFLTYFQNEAQLDKSGLPSDRFFAERPEGSVSTLKIQRTQQEDSAVYLCASSLAAKGTSGPYEQYFGPGTRLTVT.

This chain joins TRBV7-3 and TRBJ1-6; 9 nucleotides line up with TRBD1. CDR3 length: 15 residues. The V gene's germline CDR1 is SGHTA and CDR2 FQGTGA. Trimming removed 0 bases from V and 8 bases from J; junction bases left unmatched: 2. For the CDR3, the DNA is TGTGCCAGCAGCTTAACGGGGGACAGGGATTCACCCCTCCACTTT. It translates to CASSLTGDRDSPLHF.

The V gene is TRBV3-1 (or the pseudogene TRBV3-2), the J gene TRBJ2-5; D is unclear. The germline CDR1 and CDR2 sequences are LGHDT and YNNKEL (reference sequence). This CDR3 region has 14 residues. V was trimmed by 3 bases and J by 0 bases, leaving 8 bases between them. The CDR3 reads CASSQLSDQETQYF. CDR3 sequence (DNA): TGTGCCAGCAGCCAGTTGTCAGACCAAGAGACCCAGTACTTC.

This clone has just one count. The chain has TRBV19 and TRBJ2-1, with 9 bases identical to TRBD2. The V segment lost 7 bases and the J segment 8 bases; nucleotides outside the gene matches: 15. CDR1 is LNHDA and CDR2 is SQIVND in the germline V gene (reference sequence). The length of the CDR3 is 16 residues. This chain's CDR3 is CASTTWGSGSDHEQFF. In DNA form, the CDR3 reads TGTGCCAGTACCACTTGGGGTAGCGGGAGCGATCATGAGCAGTTCTTC.

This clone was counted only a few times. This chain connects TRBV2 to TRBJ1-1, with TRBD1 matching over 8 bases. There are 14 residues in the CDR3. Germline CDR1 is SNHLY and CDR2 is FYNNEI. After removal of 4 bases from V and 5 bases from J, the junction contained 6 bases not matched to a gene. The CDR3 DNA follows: TGTGCCAGCAGTGGACAGGGGAGGGGGACTGAAGCTTTCTTT. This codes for CASSGQGRGTEAFF. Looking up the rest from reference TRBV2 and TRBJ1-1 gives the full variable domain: EPEVTQTPSHQVTQMGQEVILRCVPISNHLYFYWYRQILGQKVEFLVSFYNNEISEKSEIFDDQFSVERPDGSNFTLKIRSTKLEDSAMYFCASSGQGRGTEAFFGQGTRLTVV.